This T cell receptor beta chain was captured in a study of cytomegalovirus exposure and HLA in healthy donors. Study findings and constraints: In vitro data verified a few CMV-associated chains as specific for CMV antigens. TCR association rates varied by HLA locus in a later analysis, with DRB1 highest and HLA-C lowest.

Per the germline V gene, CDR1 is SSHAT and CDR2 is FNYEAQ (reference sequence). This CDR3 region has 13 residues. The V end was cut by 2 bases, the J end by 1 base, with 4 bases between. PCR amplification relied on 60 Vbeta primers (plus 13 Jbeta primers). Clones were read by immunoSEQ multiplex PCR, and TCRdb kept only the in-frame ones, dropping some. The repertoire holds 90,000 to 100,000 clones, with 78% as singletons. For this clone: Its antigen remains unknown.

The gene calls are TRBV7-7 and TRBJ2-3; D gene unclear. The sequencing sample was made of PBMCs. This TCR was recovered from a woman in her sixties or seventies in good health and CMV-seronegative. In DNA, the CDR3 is TGTGCCAGCAGCTTAAGCGGCACAGATACGCAGTATTTT. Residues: CASSLSGTDTQYF. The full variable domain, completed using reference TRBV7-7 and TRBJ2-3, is GAGVSQSPRYKVTKRGQDVTLRCDPISSHATLYWYQQALGQGPEFLTYFNYEAQPDKSGLPSDRFSAERPEGSISTLTIQRTEQRDSAMYRCASSLSGTDTQYFGPGTRLTVL.